This entry lists 30 T cell receptor beta chains sequenced from one sample in a study of T-cell reconstitution after alpha-beta-depleted transplantation in children. It was with unique molecular identifiers that the TCRbeta library was prepared. MiXCR, applied by TCRdb to the PCR reads, yields one record per CDR3 protein. This sample yields around 700,000 distinct CDR3 sequences, of which around 13% are seen a single time; around 0.76% belongs to the top ten. Sequenced here: PBMCs, sampled before TCRalphabeta/CD19-depleted stem cell transplant. These TCRs come from a girl aged 2 to 10 with congenital amegakaryocytic thrombocytopenia, due to receive a stem cell transplant.

The rearrangement links TRBV19 to TRBJ2-5; maybe TRBD1 (6 bases). Trimming shortened V by 6 bases and J by 5 bases, and 10 bases separated the two germline ends. Germline loops: CDR1 LNHDA, CDR2 SQIVND (reference sequence). The CDR3 has 12 residues. CDR3 sequence: CASSHQGETQYF. Written as DNA, the CDR3 is TGTGCCAGTAGCCATCAGGGGGAGACCCAGTACTTC. Drawing the rest from reference TRBV19 and TRBJ2-5, the complete variable domain is DGGITQSPKYLFRKEGQNVTLSCEQNLNHDAMYWYRQDPGQGLRLIYYSQIVNDFQKGDIAEGYSVSREKKESFPLTVTSAQKNPTAFYLCASSHQGETQYFGPGTRLLVL.

The gene calls are TRBV5-1 and TRBJ2-2, with 9 positions matching TRBD2. The V segment lost 9 bases and the J segment 3 bases; nucleotides outside the gene matches: 6. This CDR3 region has 14 residues. The germline V gene encodes CDR1 SGHRS and CDR2 YFSETQ. The DNA of the CDR3 is TGCGCCACCAGACTAGCGGCCCACACCGGGGAGCTGTTTTTT. It codes for CATRLAAHTGELFF.

This clonotype came up a few times. This chain links TRBV10-1 with TRBJ1-1; 8 bases fit TRBD1. Trimming at V came to 5 bases and at J to 1 base, leaving 9 bases not matched to a gene. This CDR3 is 16 amino acids long. Per the germline V gene, CDR1 is WNHNN and CDR2 is SYGVQD (reference sequence). Here the CDR3 DNA reads TGCGCCAGCAGTTCCATTCGGACAGGGCGGAACACTGAAGCTTTCTTT. Translating it yields CASSSIRTGRNTEAFF.

This clonotype is a singleton in its sample. One base away lies a much larger clone, so this may be a sequencing read error. The chain uses TRBV20-1 and TRBJ2-1, with D hard to call. The CDR3 runs to 13 residues. Germline V gives CDR1 DFQATT, CDR2 SNEGSKA (reference sequence). V gave up 7 bases and J gave up 6 bases, with 16 bases separating them. CDR3 protein: CSVTYYALNEQFF. The CDR3 DNA reads as TGCAGTGTTACCTACTACGCCCTCAATGAGCAGTTCTTC.

Of note for this clonotype: A much larger clone differs by one base, so this may be a read error. The chain links TRBV5-1 to TRBJ1-1; D is ambiguous. This CDR3 region has 14 residues. Germline lookup yields CDR1 SGHRS and CDR2 YFSETQ. The ends were cut back, 0 bases at V and 1 base at J, with 7 bases in the middle. The CDR3 protein is CASSLVEGNTEAFF. The CDR3 DNA sequence: TGCGCCAGCAGCTTGGTAGAGGGGAACACTGAAGCTTTCTTT.

For this clonotype: With a much larger clone just one base away, this may be a read error. The rearrangement uses TRBV5-1 and TRBJ2-1; D may be TRBD2 (5 bases). The CDR3 covers 14 residues. CDR1 and CDR2 (germline): SGHRS, YFSETQ. Written as DNA, the CDR3 is TGCGCCTGCAGCTTGGGTGAGAGGGTTGATGAGCAGTTCTTC. Translating it yields CACSLGERVDEQFF.

The chain carries TRBV7-8 and TRBJ2-5; 9 nucleotides line up with TRBD2. From germline, CDR1 is SGHVS and CDR2 FQNEAQ. CDR3 length: 16 residues. The junction had 10 bases not matched to a gene; V was cut back by 3 bases and J by 5 bases. The DNA for the CDR3 is TGTGCCAGCAGCTTTTGGCGGGAGGGCCTAGGGGAGACCCAGTACTTC. The encoded protein is CASSFWREGLGETQYF.

In this sample, this clonotype turned up a few times. The chain links TRBV5-1 to TRBJ2-4, with D possibly called TRBD1 or TRBD2 (5 bases each). Germline V CDR1 and CDR2: SGHRS, YFSETQ. Trimming took 4 bases from V and 13 from J, leaving 18 bases between them. The CDR3 is 13 residues long. CDR3 sequence: CASSPETPGRQYF. CDR3 bases: TGCGCCAGCAGCCCCGAAACCCCGGGACGGCAGTACTTC. The variable domain in full, completed from reference TRBV5-1 and TRBJ2-4, reads KAGVTQTPRYLIKTRGQQVTLSCSPISGHRSVSWYQQTPGQGLQFLFEYFSETQRNKGNFPGRFSGRQFSNSRSEMNVSTLELGDSALYLCASSPETPGRQYFGAGTRLSVL.

The chain uses TRBV5-1 and TRBJ2-7; D gene ambiguous. The V end lost 6 bases, the J end lost 2 bases, and 9 bases lay between the germline ends. The CDR3 runs 12 residues. Germline V CDR1 and CDR2: SGHRS, YFSETQ. The CDR3 loop is CASTSPAYEQYF. CDR3 in DNA: TGCGCCAGCACCTCGCCTGCCTACGAGCAGTACTTC. Complete variable domain (other parts from reference TRBV5-1 and TRBJ2-7): KAGVTQTPRYLIKTRGQQVTLSCSPISGHRSVSWYQQTPGQGLQFLFEYFSETQRNKGNFPGRFSGRQFSNSRSEMNVSTLELGDSALYLCASTSPAYEQYFGPGTRLTVT.

The table lists this clonotype with many counts. The chain is built from TRBV5-1 and TRBJ1-1; no definite D call. Germline lookup yields CDR1 SGHRS and CDR2 YFSETQ. V was trimmed by 0 bases and J by 2 bases, leaving 8 bases between them. This CDR3 has 14 residues. CDR3 nucleotides: TGCGCCAGCAGCTTGGCGGCAGCTAACACTGAAGCTTTCTTT. It specifies CASSLAAANTEAFF. The full variable domain, its missing parts supplied by reference TRBV5-1 and TRBJ1-1, is KAGVTQTPRYLIKTRGQQVTLSCSPISGHRSVSWYQQTPGQGLQFLFEYFSETQRNKGNFPGRFSGRQFSNSRSEMNVSTLELGDSALYLCASSLAAANTEAFFGQGTRLTVV.

The chain is built from TRBV12-3 or TRBV12-4 and TRBJ1-2; unclear D gene. This CDR3 contains 14 residues. Trimming stripped 9 bases from V and 4 bases from J, with 18 bases between. The DNA for the CDR3 is TGTGCCAGTATGAACTTTGGGTTACCCTATGGCTACACCTTC. Translating gives CASMNFGLPYGYTF.

This clonotype was detected many times. The V call is TRBV10-3, the J call TRBJ2-7; TRBD1 matches at 7 bases. The CDR3 extends over 15 amino acids. V shed 8 bases and J 0 bases; nucleotides not matched to a gene: 10. From germline, CDR1 is ENHRY and CDR2 SYGVKD. Here the CDR3 DNA reads TGTGCCATCCTGATGGCTCGGGACAGCTCCTACGAGCAGTACTTC. Translated, it gives CAILMARDSSYEQYF.

The V gene is TRBV10-3, the J gene TRBJ1-1, with TRBD1 as a possible D gene (5 bases). The CDR3 sequence is 14 residues long. With 3 bases removed from V and 3 bases from J, the gap between germline ends came to 11 bases. The V gene's germline CDR1 is ENHRY and CDR2 SYGVKD. Here the CDR3 reads CAISETGGDTEAFF. DNA of the CDR3: TGTGCCATCAGTGAAACAGGAGGGGACACTGAAGCTTTCTTT.

V and J are TRBV30 and TRBJ2-5; 13 positions match TRBD2. From germline, CDR1 is GTSNPN and CDR2 SVGIG (reference sequence). This CDR3 region has 15 residues. V shed 3 bases, J shed 5 bases, and the junction held 6 bases outside the gene matches. The CDR3 DNA is TGTGCCTGGAGCGGGACTAGCGGGGTGAGGGAGACCCAGTACTTC. It translates to CAWSGTSGVRETQYF.

This clonotype was seen at least ten times. The chain employs TRBV12-3 or TRBV12-4 and TRBJ2-1; D unclear. Deletions cut 6 bases from V and 7 bases from J, with 4 bases between. The CDR3 has 10 amino acids. CDR3 bases: TGTGCCAGCAGCTTAAATGAGCAGTTCTTC. Encoded protein: CASSLNEQFF.

This clonotype was recorded at least ten times. The chain joins TRBV19 to TRBJ1-1, with a possible D match to TRBD1 (5 bases). V lost 3 bases and J 1 base, leaving 6 bases between the germline ends. CDR1 is LNHDA, CDR2 SQIVND, per germline (reference sequence). The CDR3 has 13 amino acids. The CDR3 reads CASSITGNTEAFF. The CDR3 coding sequence is TGTGCCAGTAGTATCACAGGGAACACTGAAGCTTTCTTT.

The rearrangement links TRBV3-1 to TRBJ2-7; D remains unclear. Germline-derived CDR1 and CDR2 are LGHDT and YNNKEL (reference sequence). This CDR3 region has 14 residues. The V and J ends lost 2 bases and 3 bases respectively, with 11 bases between them. Here the CDR3 reads CASSQSLIDYEQYF. CDR3 DNA: TGTGCCAGCAGCCAAAGCCTGATTGACTACGAGCAGTACTTC.

Many counts were recorded for this clonotype. This chain joins TRBV6-1 and TRBJ2-7; maybe TRBD1 (5 bases). V was trimmed by 10 bases and J by 3 bases, leaving 19 bases between them. CDR3 length: 14 amino acids. Germline V CDR1 and CDR2: MNHNS, SASEGT. The CDR3 DNA is TGTGCCACCGAGGTCGTGACAGACGGCTACGAGCAGTACTTC. Translating it yields CATEVVTDGYEQYF.

This clonotype came up a few times. The rearrangement links TRBV20-1 to TRBJ2-1, with a weak D call TRBD1 (6 bases). Germline-derived CDR1 and CDR2 are DFQATT and SNEGSKA (reference sequence). Trimming stripped 6 bases from V and 5 bases from J, with 26 bases between. This CDR3 region has 17 residues. CDR3 bases: TGCAGTGCCCTAAAGGGGATATGGCAGGGGATCCACAATGAGCAGTTCTTC. Its translation: CSALKGIWQGIHNEQFF.

This clonotype was recorded many times. The V and J genes are TRBV11-2 and TRBJ2-3, with D uncertain. The CDR3 has 14 residues. V lost 7 bases, J lost 3 bases, and 14 bases lay in between. Germline CDR1 reads SGHAT; CDR2 reads FQNNGV. The CDR3 protein is CASIPREWTDTQYF. CDR3 DNA sequence: TGTGCCAGCATCCCTCGAGAGTGGACAGATACGCAGTATTTT. The variable domain in full, with the rest retrieved from reference TRBV11-2 and TRBJ2-3, is EAGVAQSPRYKIIEKRQSVAFWCNPISGHATLYWYQQILGQGPKLLIQFQNNGVVDDSQLPKDRFSAERLKGVDSTLKIQPAKLEDSAVYLCASIPREWTDTQYFGPGTRLTVL.

This clonotype was detected a few times. The chain carries TRBV12-3 or TRBV12-4 and TRBJ1-1, with a weak D call TRBD1 (6 bases). The ends were cut back, 8 bases at V and 4 bases at J, with 23 bases in the middle. The CDR3 has 16 residues. Here the CDR3 reads CASLPGAGPVGTEAFF. CDR3 nucleotides: TGTGCCAGCCTCCCGGGGGCAGGGCCGGTGGGCACTGAAGCTTTCTTT.

The sample holds many counts of this clonotype. Written as DNA, the CDR3 is TGTGCCAGCAGCTTAAAGGGGGGGAGTGAGCAGTACTTC. Its translation is CASSLKGGSEQYF. The rearrangement links TRBV7-9 to TRBJ2-7, with D possibly being TRBD2 (7 bases). From germline, CDR1 is SEHNR and CDR2 FQNEAQ (reference sequence). The length of the CDR3 is 13 residues. Trimming shortened V by 2 bases and J by 7 bases, and 12 bases separated the two germline ends.

The chain uses TRBV29-1 and TRBJ2-7; 7 positions agree with TRBD2. The CDR3 runs to 15 residues. Looked up from germline, CDR1 is SQVTM and CDR2 is ANQGSEA. Trimming removed 1 base from V and 2 bases from J; junction bases left unmatched: 8. CDR3 sequence: CSVEGTSVGPYEQYF. The DNA of the CDR3 is TGCAGCGTTGAAGGAACTAGCGTTGGTCCCTACGAGCAGTACTTC.

This clonotype occurred a few times. The rearrangement joins TRBV30 to TRBJ2-3; D is unresolved. The CDR3 covers 11 residues. V was clipped by 1 base and J by 5 bases, with 4 bases between them. The germline gives CDR1 GTSNPN, CDR2 SVGIG (reference sequence). CDR3 region: CAWSGRDTQYF. For the CDR3, the DNA is TGTGCCTGGAGTGGGAGAGATACGCAGTATTTT.

V is TRBV12-3 or TRBV12-4 and J is TRBJ1-1; D is possibly TRBD1 (5 bases). The germline V and J ends were trimmed by 3 bases and 5 bases, with 10 bases remaining between them. This CDR3 comprises 13 residues. The CDR3 loop is CASSFRRGTEAFF. CDR3 nucleotide sequence: TGTGCCAGCAGTTTTAGGAGGGGTACTGAAGCTTTCTTT.

The chain employs TRBV5-1 and TRBJ2-2; TRBD2 matches 9 bases. Germline loops: CDR1 SGHRS, CDR2 YFSETQ. The V gene end was trimmed by 3 bases and the J gene end by 4 bases; junction bases not matched to a gene: 10. The CDR3 has 17 amino acids. The CDR3 spells CASSSPGTSKITGELFF. CDR3 in DNA: TGCGCCAGCAGCTCTCCCGGGACTAGCAAAATCACCGGGGAGCTGTTTTTT.

This clonotype was detected ten times or more. CDR3 DNA sequence: TGTGCCAGCAGTAAGGACAGGGGCCTTCCACCCCTCCACTTT. Encoded protein: CASSKDRGLPPLHF. The V and J genes are TRBV6-1 and TRBJ1-6, with 9 positions matching TRBD1. CDR3 length equals 14 residues. The junction had 7 bases not matched to a gene; V was cut back by 5 bases and J by 11 bases. CDR1 is MNHNS and CDR2 is SASEGT in the germline V gene.

J is TRBJ2-2 and V is TRBV5-8; TRBD1 aligns across 8 bases. Per germline, CDR1 SGHTS and CDR2 YDEGEE. V lost 4 bases to trimming and J lost 1 base; unmatched junction nucleotides: 9. This CDR3 is built from 17 residues. The DNA of the CDR3 is TGTGCCAGCAGCGCCCCGAGGACAGGGAAGAACACCGGGGAGCTGTTTTTT. Residues: CASSAPRTGKNTGELFF.

The sample holds a few counts of this clonotype. The chain uses TRBV4-1 and TRBJ2-2; TRBD1 matches at 10 bases. With V trimmed by 2 bases and J by 1 base, 4 bases remained unmatched. There are 17 residues in the CDR3. Germline V lookup: CDR1 MGHRA, CDR2 YSYEKL. The CDR3 loop reads CASSQTRDRGNTGELFF. In DNA form, the CDR3 reads TGCGCCAGCAGCCAAACCCGGGACAGGGGGAACACCGGGGAGCTGTTTTTT.

This clonotype was found a few times. This chain joins TRBV29-1 and TRBJ2-6; D uncertain. Between the trimmed V and J ends, which lost 0 bases and 0 bases, there was a span of 9 bases. There are 16 residues in the CDR3. Germline V gives CDR1 SQVTM, CDR2 ANQGSEA. CDR3 DNA: TGCAGCGTTGAAGATTATGGCTTCTCTGGGGCCAACGTCCTGACTTTC. Protein product: CSVEDYGFSGANVLTF.